The sequence of this TCR beta chain was determined in a study of blood T cell repertoires in COVID-19. Study context: Spain, Italy and the United States supplied samples that represented acute and convalescent COVID-19.

TCRdb's table, derived via immunoSEQ multiplex PCR, lists solely in-frame clones and lacks some. The data show 300,000 to 350,000 clones, about 90% seen once. CDR3 length: 15 residues. The V gene's germline CDR1 is SGHTA and CDR2 FQGNSA. V lost 3 bases to trimming and J lost 5 bases; unmatched junction nucleotides: 7. Recruited during active infection, patients (from Seattle) were subsequently followed longitudinally. The sequence derives from a woman between 70 and 85 years old with COVID-19, enrolled during active disease. Material: peripheral blood. V gene TRBV7-2 combines with J gene TRBJ1-2; TRBD1 agrees at 9 bases. In DNA form, the CDR3 reads TGTGCCAGCAGCTTTGGACAGGGGTCTTCATATGGCTACACCTTC. As protein: CASSFGQGSSYGYTF.